This T cell receptor beta chain is drawn from a study of T cell responses to AZD1222 COVID-19 vaccine. Across the whole study: Pooling of second doses given at about 4 or about 12 weeks was done.

Of note for this clone: Its antigen is unknown.

Study-wide points: Among vaccine-associated CD4 TCRs, coverage spanned spike, with dominance at 160-218 and 743-854. The reported proportion of spike-specific TCRs targeting unmutated variant regions was nearly half.

The data were produced by immunoSEQ multiplex PCR, yet TCRdb's version contains in-frame clones alone and is incomplete. There are roughly 120,000 clones in the sample; about 90% occur only once, and 7.8% lies in the top ten. V gave up 5 bases and J gave up 2 bases, with 20 bases separating them. The CDR3 extends over 16 amino acids. Per germline, CDR1 GTSNPN and CDR2 SVGIG (reference sequence). This receptor was taken from an adult in good health. The sample consisted of peripheral blood, taken on day 0 of AZD1222 vaccination. The chain recombines TRBV30 with TRBJ2-3, with D maybe TRBD2 (6 bases). The CDR3 loop is CAWSLPGTLVTDTQYF. CDR3 nucleotide sequence: TGTGCCTGGTCCTTGCCCGGGACTCTTGTCACAGATACGCAGTATTTT.